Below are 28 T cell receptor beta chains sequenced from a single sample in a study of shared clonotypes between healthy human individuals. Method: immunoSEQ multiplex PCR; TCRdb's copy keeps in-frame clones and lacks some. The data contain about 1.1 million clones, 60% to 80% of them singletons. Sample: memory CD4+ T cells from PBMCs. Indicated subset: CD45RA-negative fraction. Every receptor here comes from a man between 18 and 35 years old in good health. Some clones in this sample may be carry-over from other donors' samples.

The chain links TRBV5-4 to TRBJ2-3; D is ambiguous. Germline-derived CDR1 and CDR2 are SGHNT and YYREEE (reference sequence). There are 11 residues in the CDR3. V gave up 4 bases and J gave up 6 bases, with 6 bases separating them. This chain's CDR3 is CASSGPDTQYF. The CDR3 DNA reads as TGTGCCAGCAGCGGCCCCGATACGCAGTATTTT.

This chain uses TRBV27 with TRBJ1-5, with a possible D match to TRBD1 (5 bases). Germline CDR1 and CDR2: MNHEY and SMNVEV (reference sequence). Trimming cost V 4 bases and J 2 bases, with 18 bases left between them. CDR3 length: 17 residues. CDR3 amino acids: CASSYQGLLGGNQPQHF. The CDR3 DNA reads TGTGCCAGCAGTTACCAGGGCCTCCTCGGTGGCAATCAGCCCCAGCATTTT.

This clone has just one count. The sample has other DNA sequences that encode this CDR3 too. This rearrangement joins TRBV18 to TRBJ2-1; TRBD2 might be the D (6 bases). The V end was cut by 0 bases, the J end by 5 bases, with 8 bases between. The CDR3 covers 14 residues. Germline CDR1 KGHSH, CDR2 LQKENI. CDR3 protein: CASSPPGGNNEQFF. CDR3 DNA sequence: TGTGCCAGCTCACCACCGGGGGGTAACAATGAGCAGTTCTTC.

In nucleotides, the CDR3 is TGTGCCAGCACGTCGCCGACTAGCCAAGAGACCCAGTACTTC. Encoded protein: CASTSPTSQETQYF. This chain links TRBV6-6 with TRBJ2-5, with TRBD2 as a possible D gene (6 bases). Germline CDR1 is MNHNY and CDR2 is SVGAGI (reference sequence). The CDR3 has 14 amino acids. Trimming pared 7 bases from V and 1 base from J, leaving 13 bases between.

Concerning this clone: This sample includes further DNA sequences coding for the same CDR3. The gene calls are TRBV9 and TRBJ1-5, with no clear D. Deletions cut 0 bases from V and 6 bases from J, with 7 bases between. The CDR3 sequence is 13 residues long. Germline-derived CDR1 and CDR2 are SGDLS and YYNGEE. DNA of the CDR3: TGTGCCAGCAGCGTAGAGGAGGGTCAGCCCCAGCATTTT. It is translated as CASSVEEGQPQHF.

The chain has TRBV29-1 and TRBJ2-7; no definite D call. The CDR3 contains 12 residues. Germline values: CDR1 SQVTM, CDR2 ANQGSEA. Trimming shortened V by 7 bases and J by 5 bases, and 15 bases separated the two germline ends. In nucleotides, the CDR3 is TGCAGCGGCGGACCACTACCCAACGAGCAGTACTTC. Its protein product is CSGGPLPNEQYF.

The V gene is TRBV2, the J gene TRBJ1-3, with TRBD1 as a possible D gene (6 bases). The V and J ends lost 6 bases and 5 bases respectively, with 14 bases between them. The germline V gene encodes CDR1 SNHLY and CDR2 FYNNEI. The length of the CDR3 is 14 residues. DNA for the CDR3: TGTGCCAGCAGCGAGGGGGGTTATAGAAACACCATATATTTT. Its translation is CASSEGGYRNTIYF.

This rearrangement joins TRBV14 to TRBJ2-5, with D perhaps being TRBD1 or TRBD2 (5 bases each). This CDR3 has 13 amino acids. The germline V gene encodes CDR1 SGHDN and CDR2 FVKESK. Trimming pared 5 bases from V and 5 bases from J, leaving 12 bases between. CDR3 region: CASSTQGGETQYF. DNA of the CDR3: TGTGCCAGCAGCACTCAGGGCGGGGAGACCCAGTACTTC.

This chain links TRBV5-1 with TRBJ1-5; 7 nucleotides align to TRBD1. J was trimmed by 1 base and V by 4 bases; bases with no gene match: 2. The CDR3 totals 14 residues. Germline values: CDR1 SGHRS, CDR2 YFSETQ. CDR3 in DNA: TGCGCCAGCAGCGAGACAGGGAGCAATCAGCCCCAGCATTTT. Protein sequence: CASSETGSNQPQHF.

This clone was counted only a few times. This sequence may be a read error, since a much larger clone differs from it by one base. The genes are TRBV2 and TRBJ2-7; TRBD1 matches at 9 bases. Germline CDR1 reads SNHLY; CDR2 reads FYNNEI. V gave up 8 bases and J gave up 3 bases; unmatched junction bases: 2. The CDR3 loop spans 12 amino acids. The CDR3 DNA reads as TGTGCCAGCGGGACAGGGATCTACGAGCAGTACTTC. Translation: CASGTGIYEQYF.

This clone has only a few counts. Written as DNA, the CDR3 is TGTGCCAGCAGCTCCCCGGGACTAGCGGGACAAAATGAGCAGTTCTTC. It is translated as CASSSPGLAGQNEQFF. The gene calls are TRBV7-2 and TRBJ2-1, with TRBD2 matching 13 bases. V lost 4 bases to trimming and J lost 7 bases; unmatched junction nucleotides: 7. The CDR3 is 16 amino acids. CDR1 is SGHTA and CDR2 is FQGNSA in the germline V gene.

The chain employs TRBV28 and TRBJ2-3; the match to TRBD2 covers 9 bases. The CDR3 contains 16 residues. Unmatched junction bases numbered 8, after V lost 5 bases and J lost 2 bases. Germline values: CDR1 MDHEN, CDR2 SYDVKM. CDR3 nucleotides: TGTGCCAGCAGTCATAGCGGGAGTGGAGACACAGATACGCAGTATTTT. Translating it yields CASSHSGSGDTDTQYF.

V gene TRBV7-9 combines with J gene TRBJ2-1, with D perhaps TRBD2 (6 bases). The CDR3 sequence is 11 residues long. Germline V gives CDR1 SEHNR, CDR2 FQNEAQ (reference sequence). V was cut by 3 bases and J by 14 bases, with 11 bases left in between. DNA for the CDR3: TGTGCCAGCAGCTTCTTGGCGGGAAAGTTCTTC. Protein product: CASSFLAGKFF.

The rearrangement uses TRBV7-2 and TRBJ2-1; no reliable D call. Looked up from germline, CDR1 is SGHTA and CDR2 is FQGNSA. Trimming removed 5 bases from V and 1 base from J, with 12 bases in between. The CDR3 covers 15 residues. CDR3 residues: CASSILGRSYNEQFF. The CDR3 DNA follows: TGTGCCAGCAGCATTCTCGGTAGATCCTACAATGAGCAGTTCTTC.

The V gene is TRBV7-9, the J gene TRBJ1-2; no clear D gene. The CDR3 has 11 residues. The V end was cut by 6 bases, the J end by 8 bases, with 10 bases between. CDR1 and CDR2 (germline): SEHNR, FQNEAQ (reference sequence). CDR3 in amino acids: CASSRVLGYTF. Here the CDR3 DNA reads TGTGCCAGCAGTAGAGTTCTAGGCTACACCTTC.

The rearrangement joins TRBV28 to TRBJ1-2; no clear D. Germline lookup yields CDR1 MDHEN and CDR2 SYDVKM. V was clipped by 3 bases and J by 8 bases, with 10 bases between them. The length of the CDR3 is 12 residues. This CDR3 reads CASSLWTTGYTF. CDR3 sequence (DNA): TGTGCCAGCAGTTTGTGGACGACGGGCTACACCTTC.

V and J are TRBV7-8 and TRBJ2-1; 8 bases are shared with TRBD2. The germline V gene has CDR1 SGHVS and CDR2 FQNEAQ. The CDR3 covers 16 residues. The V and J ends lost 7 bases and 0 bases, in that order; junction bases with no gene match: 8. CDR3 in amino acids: CASTLFLAGSYNEQFF. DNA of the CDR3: TGTGCCAGCACCCTATTCCTAGCGGGCTCCTACAATGAGCAGTTCTTC.

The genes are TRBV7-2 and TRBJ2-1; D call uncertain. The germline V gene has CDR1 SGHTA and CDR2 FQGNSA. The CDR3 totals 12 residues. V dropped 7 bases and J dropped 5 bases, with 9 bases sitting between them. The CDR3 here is CASTNPNNEQFF. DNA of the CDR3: TGTGCCAGCACGAATCCTAACAATGAGCAGTTCTTC.

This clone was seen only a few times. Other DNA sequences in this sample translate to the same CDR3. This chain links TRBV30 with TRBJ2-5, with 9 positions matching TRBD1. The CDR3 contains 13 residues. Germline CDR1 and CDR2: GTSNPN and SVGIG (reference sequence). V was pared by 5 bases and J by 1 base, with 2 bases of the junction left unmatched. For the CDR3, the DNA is TGTGCCTGGGGGACAGGGTCCCAAGAGACCCAGTACTTC. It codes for CAWGTGSQETQYF.

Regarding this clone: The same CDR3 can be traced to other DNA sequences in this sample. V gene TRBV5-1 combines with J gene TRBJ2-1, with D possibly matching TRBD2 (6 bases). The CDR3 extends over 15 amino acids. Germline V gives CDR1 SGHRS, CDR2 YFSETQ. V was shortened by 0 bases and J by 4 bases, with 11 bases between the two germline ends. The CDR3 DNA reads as TGCGCCAGCAGCTTGGGATCGGGGGTTTACAATGAGCAGTTCTTC. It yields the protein CASSLGSGVYNEQFF.

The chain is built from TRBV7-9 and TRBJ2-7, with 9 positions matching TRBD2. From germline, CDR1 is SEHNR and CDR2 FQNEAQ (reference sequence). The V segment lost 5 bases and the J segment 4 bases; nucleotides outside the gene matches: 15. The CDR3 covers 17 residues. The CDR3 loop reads CASSPGMGLAAGYEQYF. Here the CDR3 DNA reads TGTGCCAGCAGCCCAGGGATGGGACTAGCCGCGGGATACGAGCAGTACTTC.

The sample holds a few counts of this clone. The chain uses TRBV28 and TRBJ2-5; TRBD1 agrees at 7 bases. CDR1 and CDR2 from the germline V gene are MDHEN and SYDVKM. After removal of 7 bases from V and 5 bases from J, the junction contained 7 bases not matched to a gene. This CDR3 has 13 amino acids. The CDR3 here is CASTRQGTETQYF. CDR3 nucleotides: TGTGCCAGCACCCGACAGGGTACCGAGACCCAGTACTTC.

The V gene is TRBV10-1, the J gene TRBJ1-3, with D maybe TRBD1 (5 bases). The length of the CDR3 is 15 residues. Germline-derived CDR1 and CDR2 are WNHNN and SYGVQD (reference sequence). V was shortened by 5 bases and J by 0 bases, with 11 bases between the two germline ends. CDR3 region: CASSRDASSGNTIYF. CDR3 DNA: TGCGCCAGCAGTCGGGACGCGAGCTCTGGAAACACCATATATTTT.

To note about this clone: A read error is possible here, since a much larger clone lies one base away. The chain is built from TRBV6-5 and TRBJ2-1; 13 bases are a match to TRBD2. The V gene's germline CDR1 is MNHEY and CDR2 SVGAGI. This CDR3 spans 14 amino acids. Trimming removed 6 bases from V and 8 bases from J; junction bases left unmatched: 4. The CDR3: CASSLTSGRDEQFF. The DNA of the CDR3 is TGTGCCAGCAGCCTCACTAGCGGGAGGGATGAGCAGTTCTTC.

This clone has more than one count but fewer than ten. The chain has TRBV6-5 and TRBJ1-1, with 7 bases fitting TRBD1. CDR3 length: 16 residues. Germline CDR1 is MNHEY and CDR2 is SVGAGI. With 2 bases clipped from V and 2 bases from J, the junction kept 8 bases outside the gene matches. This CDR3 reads CASSYLSGTVNTEAFF. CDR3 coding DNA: TGTGCCAGCAGTTACCTCTCCGGGACAGTAAACACTGAAGCTTTCTTT.

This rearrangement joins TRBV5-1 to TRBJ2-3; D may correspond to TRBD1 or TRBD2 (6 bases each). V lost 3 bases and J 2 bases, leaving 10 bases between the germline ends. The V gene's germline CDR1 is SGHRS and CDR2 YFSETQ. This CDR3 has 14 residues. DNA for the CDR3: TGCGCCAGCAGCTGGGGGGACAACACAGATACGCAGTATTTT. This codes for CASSWGDNTDTQYF.

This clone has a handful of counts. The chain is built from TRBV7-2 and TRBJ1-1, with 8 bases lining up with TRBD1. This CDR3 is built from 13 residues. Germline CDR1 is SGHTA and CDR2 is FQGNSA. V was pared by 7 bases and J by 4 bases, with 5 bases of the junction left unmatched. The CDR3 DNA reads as TGTGCCAGCACCAAAGGACAGGGCACTGAAGCTTTCTTT. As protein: CASTKGQGTEAFF.

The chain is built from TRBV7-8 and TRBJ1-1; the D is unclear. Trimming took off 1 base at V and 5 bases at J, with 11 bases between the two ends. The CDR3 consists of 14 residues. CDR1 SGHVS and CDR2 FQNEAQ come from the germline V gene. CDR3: CASSLGPLRTEAFF. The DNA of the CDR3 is TGTGCCAGCAGCTTAGGACCCTTACGAACTGAAGCTTTCTTT. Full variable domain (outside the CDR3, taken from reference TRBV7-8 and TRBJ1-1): GAGVSQSPRYKVAKRGQDVALRCDPISGHVSLFWYQQALGQGPEFLTYFQNEAQLDKSGLPSDRFFAERPEGSVSTLKIQRTQQEDSAVYLCASSLGPLRTEAFFGQGTRLTVV.